This T cell receptor beta chain was observed in a study of cytomegalovirus exposure and HLA in healthy donors. General study points: Most TCR sequences proved rare, with some public TCRs found in many donors. In vitro work confirmed that a few CMV-associated chains recognize CMV antigens. Overall, approximately 150 TCR beta chains were annotated as cytomegalovirus-associated.

Assay: immunoSEQ multiplex PCR; the TCRdb copy retains only in-frame clones and omits some. The data show under 80,000 clones, with approximately 95% seen just once and more than 2% held by the top ten. CDR3 length equals 16 residues. Germline CDR1 is SEHNR and CDR2 is FQNEAQ (reference sequence). With 1 base removed from V and 1 base from J, the gap between germline ends came to 11 bases. About this clone: The antigen is not known.

The clonotype originates from a woman between 18 and 29 years old in good health and CMV-seronegative. The chain combines TRBV7-9 with TRBJ2-1, with D tentatively TRBD1 (5 bases). Source material: PBMCs. CDR3 region: CASSLVPDMSYNEQFF. Written as DNA, the CDR3 is TGTGCCAGCAGCTTAGTTCCGGACATGTCCTACAATGAGCAGTTCTTC.